This T cell receptor (beta chain) was sequenced for a study of cytomegalovirus exposure and HLA in healthy donors. V lost 7 bases and J 5 bases, leaving 20 bases between the germline ends. Per germline, CDR1 SGHTA and CDR2 FQGNSA. This CDR3 region has 15 residues. PCR amplification relied on 60 Vbeta primers (plus 13 Jbeta primers). Assay used: immunoSEQ multiplex PCR; TCRdb lists only in-frame clones, some missing. The top ten hold about 16% of the sample, which has about 200,000 clones, about 83% seen once. Study findings and constraints: Some segments of the V type, notably TRBV6-2 and TRBV6-3, were excluded as indistinguishable. The classifier, whose performance was assessed in both the original and validation cohorts, reportedly diagnosed cytomegalovirus status with high specificity and sensitivity.

Details on this clone: Its antigen remains unidentified.

The sequence derives from a man in his forties in good health and CMV-seronegative. Sequencing used PBMCs. The chain combines TRBV7-2 with TRBJ1-1; a weak D match, TRBD1 (6 bases). Written as DNA, the CDR3 is TGTGCCAGCATCCCAACCCGGGGGGCGCGGACTGAAGCTTTCTTT. It specifies CASIPTRGARTEAFF.